These T cell receptor beta chains were read from a single sample in a study of human T cells and chemical hapten exposure. MiXCR, run by TCRdb on the RACE reads, gives a single entry per CDR3 protein. This table has some 360,000 distinct CDR3 sequences, 5.1% appearing once. Sequenced here: whole blood, sampled in connection with sensitization to the hapten diphenylcyclopropenone (DPC). These TCRs come from a woman between 50 and 59 years old with alopecia areata. Some clones in this sample may be carry-over from other donors' samples. Each CDR3 is given with its conserved first and last residue. The D gene is left open where the match is weak. Size tells how often a clone was seen (once, few, many) or the class of an expanded clone, and some rows leave it out.

TRBD1 . TRBJ1-5 TRBV6-5 TGTGCCAGCAGTTACGGACAGGGGTCAGCTCAGCCCCAGCATTTT CASSYGQGSAQPQHF
TRBD1 . TRBJ1-6 TRBV5-1 TGCGCCAGCAGCCCCGGGACAGGGGCCTATAATTCACCCCTCCACTTT CASSPGTGAYNSPLHF
. few TRBJ2-1 TRBV7-9 TGTGCCAGCAGCTCGACCCTTAGCCGGCCCTACAATGAGCAGTTCTTC CASSSTLSRPYNEQFF
. . TRBJ2-3 TRBV6-2/TRBV6-3 TGTGCCAGCAGTGACACAAGAGAGACGCAGTATTTT CASSDTRETQYF
TRBD2 many TRBJ2-3 TRBV2 TGTGCCAGCAGTGAAGCGCTCGCGGGGGGCCGGACAGATACGCAGTATTTT CASSEALAGGRTDTQYF
TRBD2 many TRBJ2-5 TRBV7-2 TGTGCCAGCAGCCCAAGACTAGCGGGGGGTTATAAGACCCAGTACTTC CASSPRLAGGYKTQYF
. . TRBJ2-4 TRBV7-6 TGTGCCAGCAGCTTAGCGCCTGGGGGCATTCAGTACTTC CASSLAPGGIQYF
TRBD2 many TRBJ2-5 TRBV28 TGTGCAAGCGGGAGCGGGGAGACCCAGTACTTC CASGSGETQYF
. . TRBJ2-4 TRBV12-3/TRBV12-4 TGTGCCAGCAGTGTCCGACAGGATGGGGACATTCAGTACTTC CASSVRQDGDIQYF
. few TRBJ1-5 TRBV14 TGTGCCAGCAGAGCGGACGGCGCCCATCAGCCCCAGCATTTT CASRADGAHQPQHF
TRBD1 few TRBJ1-5 TRBV27 TGTGCCAGCGGGGAACAGGGGTCGGATCAGCCCCAGCATTTT CASGEQGSDQPQHF
. many TRBJ2-3 TRBV5-1 TGCGCCAGCAGCTCTCAGGCGGATACGCAGTATTTT CASSSQADTQYF
. . TRBJ1-2 TRBV4-1 TGCGCCAGCAGCCAAGAAGCCTCTGCTAACTATGGCTACACCTTC CASSQEASANYGYTF
. many TRBJ2-1 TRBV5-5 TGTGCCAGCCCACCCTTCGATGAGCAGTTCTTC CASPPFDEQFF
TRBD1 . TRBJ1-1 TRBV28 TGTGCCAGCGGACAGGGGGCAGGCGCTTTCTTT CASGQGAGAFF
. . TRBJ1-5 TRBV28 TGTGCCAGCAGCGCCAATCAGCCCCAGCATTTT CASSANQPQHF
. many TRBJ1-3 TRBV29-1 TGCAGCGTTGCAGGGGCTGGAAACACCATATATTTT CSVAGAGNTIYF
. few TRBJ1-4 TRBV4-2 TGTGCCAGCAGCCAGGAACAGGGCACGGTGTTTTTT CASSQEQGTVFF
. many TRBJ1-3 TRBV20-1 TGCAGTGCTGGTTCTTATTTCTCTGGAAACACCATATATTTT CSAGSYFSGNTIYF
TRBD1 many TRBJ1-3 TRBV6-1 TGTGCCAGCAGTGTGGGACAGATTATCGGAACTGGAAACACCATATATTTT CASSVGQIIGTGNTIYF
. many TRBJ1-1 TRBV7-9 TGTGCCAGCAGCCTCAGTGGTAGGGGCAGGAACACTGAAGCTTTCTTT CASSLSGRGRNTEAFF
. . TRBJ2-7 TRBV10-1 TGCGCCAGCAGTGTACCGGGGCAGTTCCTGAGCTACGAGCAGTACTTC CASSVPGQFLSYEQYF
. . TRBJ2-4 TRBV2 TGTGCCAGCAGTGAGGGGCAGCTAATAGCCAAAAACATTCAGTACTTC CASSEGQLIAKNIQYF
TRBD1 many TRBJ1-1 TRBV12-3/TRBV12-4 TGTGCCAGTGACAGGGGAGGGGACACTGAAGCTTTCTTT CASDRGGDTEAFF
TRBD1 few TRBJ1-1 TRBV20-1 TGCAGTGCCCGGGACAGGGGTTTGAACACTGAAGCTTTCTTT CSARDRGLNTEAFF
. many TRBJ2-1 TRBV9 TGTGCCAGCAGCGTAGGGGCTAGCTCCTACAATGAGCAGTTCTTC CASSVGASSYNEQFF
. few TRBJ1-6 TRBV12-3/TRBV12-4 TGTGCCAGCAGTTTGTTGTTAGGGACCAATCTCCACTTT CASSLLLGTNLHF
. . TRBJ1-1 TRBV7-9 TGTGCCAGCAGCTCCCCAAGTACCACTGAAGCTTTCTTT CASSSPSTTEAFF
TRBD2 . TRBJ2-3 TRBV12-3/TRBV12-4 TGTGCCAGCAGACGTCTAGCGGGGGGGCGGACAGATACGCAGTATTTT CASRRLAGGRTDTQYF
. many TRBJ1-5 TRBV20-1 TGCAGTGCTAGAGATGGGGGTGGAGGGCAGCCCCAGCATTTT CSARDGGGGQPQHF
. many TRBJ1-5 TRBV28 TGTGCCAGCAGTTTATTCGCAGGGGGCAATCAGCCCCAGCATTTT CASSLFAGGNQPQHF
TRBD1 many TRBJ2-5 TRBV7-6 TGTGCCAGCACCCCCCTAGTTGGGACAGGGGAAGAGACCCAGTACTTC CASTPLVGTGEETQYF
TRBD2 . TRBJ2-1 TRBV4-2 TGTGCCAGCAGCCAAGAGGGTAGCGGGAGGAGGGATGAGCAGTTCTTC CASSQEGSGRRDEQFF
. many TRBJ2-1 TRBV12-3/TRBV12-4 TGTGCCAGCAGTTCCGGGGGCCGGGATGAGCAGTTCTTC CASSSGGRDEQFF
TRBD2 many TRBJ2-7 TRBV5-1 TGCGCCAGCAGCTCCGGGACTAGCGGGGGTTCATACGAGCAGTACTTC CASSSGTSGGSYEQYF
TRBD1 few TRBJ1-2 TRBV4-2 TGTGCCAGCAGCCAGGATGGACAGGGACACTATGGCTACACCTTC CASSQDGQGHYGYTF
TRBD1 few TRBJ2-7 TRBV12-3/TRBV12-4 TGTGCCAGCAGGGGGACAGGTGCTAAGGAGCAGTACTTC CASRGTGAKEQYF
. few TRBJ1-1 TRBV6-2/TRBV6-3 TGTGCCAGCAGTTACGGGGGCGTCACCGCTGAAGCTTTCTTT CASSYGGVTAEAFF
. . TRBJ1-3 TRBV7-9 TGTGCCAGCAGCTTAGCACTCGGAAACACCATATATTTT CASSLALGNTIYF
. many TRBJ1-2 TRBV6-6 TGTGCCAGCCGATCCAACTATGGCTACACCTTC CASRSNYGYTF
TRBD1 few TRBJ1-1 TRBV4-2 TGTGCCAGCAGCCCACCACAGGGGGCGACCACTGAAGCTTTCTTT CASSPPQGATTEAFF
. many TRBJ2-3 TRBV29-1 TGCAGCGTTGAAGATCTCGGAGGAACAGATACGCAGTATTTT CSVEDLGGTDTQYF
. few TRBJ2-1 TRBV5-1 TGCGCCAGCACCCAGGGCCGGTACAATGAGCAGTTCTTC CASTQGRYNEQFF
. few TRBJ1-6 TRBV3-1 TGTGCCAGCAGCCGTGTCCACTTT CASSRVHF
. few TRBJ1-1 TRBV12-3/TRBV12-4 TGTGCCAGCAGCTCCCATAGAAGCTCTGAAGCTTTCTTT CASSSHRSSEAFF
. few TRBJ2-7 TRBV27 TGTGCCAGCAGACAGGCGGGGTACGAGCAGTACTTC CASRQAGYEQYF
. many TRBJ2-3 TRBV21-1 TGTGCCAGCAGCCTAGGACGTCTCACAGATACGCAGTATTTT CASSLGRLTDTQYF
. few TRBJ1-2 TRBV6-6 TGTGCCAGCAGTAATGTCCAGGCCGGCTACACCTTC CASSNVQAGYTF
. many TRBJ1-2 TRBV20-1 TGCAGTGCTAGAGATGGGACCTCTGGCTACACCTTC CSARDGTSGYTF
TRBD2 . TRBJ2-1 TRBV29-1 TGCAGCGCCGGGAGGACGGGGGATGAGCAGTTCTTC CSAGRTGDEQFF
. . TRBJ1-1 TRBV5-4 TGTGCCAGCAGCGCCCACAGGGCCGGAGACACTGAAGCTTTCTTT CASSAHRAGDTEAFF
. many TRBJ2-7 TRBV12-3/TRBV12-4 TGTGCCAGCAGCCGAAGCGGGCCCTACGAGCAGTACTTC CASSRSGPYEQYF
. many TRBJ1-1 TRBV6-2/TRBV6-3 TGTGCCAGCAGTGCCTTACAGAGGAACACTGAAGCTTTCTTT CASSALQRNTEAFF